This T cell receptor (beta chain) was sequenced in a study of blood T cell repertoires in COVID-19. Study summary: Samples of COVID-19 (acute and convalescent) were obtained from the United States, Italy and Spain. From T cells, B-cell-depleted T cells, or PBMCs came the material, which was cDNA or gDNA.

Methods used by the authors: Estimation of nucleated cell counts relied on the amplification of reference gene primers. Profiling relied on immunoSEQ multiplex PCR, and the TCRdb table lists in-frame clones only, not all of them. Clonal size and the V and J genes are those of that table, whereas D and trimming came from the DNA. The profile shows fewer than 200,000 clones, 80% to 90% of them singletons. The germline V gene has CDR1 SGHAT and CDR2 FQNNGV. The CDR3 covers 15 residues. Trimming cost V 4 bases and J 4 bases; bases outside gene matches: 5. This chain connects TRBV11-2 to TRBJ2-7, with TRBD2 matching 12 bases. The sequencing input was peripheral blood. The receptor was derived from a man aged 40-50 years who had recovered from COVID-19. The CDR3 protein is CASSSPSGGAYEQYF. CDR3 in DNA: TGTGCCAGCAGCTCCCCTAGCGGGGGGGCGTACGAGCAGTACTTC.